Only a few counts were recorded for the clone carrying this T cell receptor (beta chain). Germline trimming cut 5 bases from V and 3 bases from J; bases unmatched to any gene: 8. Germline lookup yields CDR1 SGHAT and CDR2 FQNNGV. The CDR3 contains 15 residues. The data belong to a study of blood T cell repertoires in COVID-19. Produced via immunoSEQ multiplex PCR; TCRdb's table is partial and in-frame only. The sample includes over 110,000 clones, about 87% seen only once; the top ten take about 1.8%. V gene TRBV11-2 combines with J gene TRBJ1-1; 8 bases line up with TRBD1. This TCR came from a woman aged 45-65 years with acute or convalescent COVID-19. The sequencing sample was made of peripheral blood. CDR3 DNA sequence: TGTGCCAGCAGCCCCCCAAGGACAGGGCACACTGAAGCTTTCTTT. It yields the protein CASSPPRTGHTEAFF.